The 2 T cell receptor beta chains below were found in one sample sequenced in a study of cytomegalovirus exposure and HLA in healthy donors. This PCR relied on a set of 60 Vbeta primers and 13 Jbeta primers. Sequencing used immunoSEQ multiplex PCR; TCRdb keeps in-frame clones, though not all of them. This repertoire includes about 140,000 clones. Sample: PBMCs. The receptors stem from a male donor in good health and CMV-seronegative.

The rearrangement uses TRBV18 and TRBJ2-2; 8 nucleotides align to TRBD1. V lost 1 base, J lost 3 bases, and 7 bases stayed unmatched. This CDR3 spans 17 amino acids. CDR1 is KGHSH, CDR2 LQKENI, per germline. The CDR3, as DNA: TGTGCCAGCTCACCACTAGGACAGGGACCTTACACCGGGGAGCTGTTTTTT. It yields the protein CASSPLGQGPYTGELFF.

V is TRBV29-1 and J is TRBJ2-1; D remains unclear. This CDR3 is 14 amino acids long. V was shortened by 4 bases and J by 5 bases, with 15 bases between the two germline ends. Germline CDR1 is SQVTM and CDR2 is ANQGSEA. CDR3 residues: CSVVPPLPNNEQFF. The CDR3 DNA reads TGCAGCGTTGTACCCCCCCTACCCAACAATGAGCAGTTCTTC.